Reported below is one T cell receptor (beta chain). The CDR3 spans 13 residues. Germline-derived CDR1 and CDR2 are ENHRY and SYGVKD. The V gene lost 7 bases and the J gene lost 4 bases, with 14 bases spanning the gap. This sample stems from a study of blood T cell repertoires in COVID-19. Overall study context: Whether acute or convalescent, the COVID-19 samples came from the United States, Italy and Spain. Nucleic acid was either cDNA or gDNA, and it came from T cells, B-cell-depleted T cells, or PBMCs.

Original data processing: Researchers report that nucleated cell counts were estimated from reference gene primer amplification. Libraries were prepared by immunoSEQ multiplex PCR; TCRdb keeps only in-frame clonotypes and omits some of them. Clone size and V and J calls were adopted from that table, with D and trimming inferred from the DNA. The sample carries under 250,000 clones, 89% recorded once. This sequence joins TRBV10-3 and TRBJ2-7; D is possibly TRBD1 (6 bases). What was sequenced was peripheral blood. This TCR derives from a man aged 55-75 years who had recovered from COVID-19. CDR3 sequence (DNA): TGTGCCATCACGGGGCAGGGGAGTTACGAGCAGTACTTC. Amino acids: CAITGQGSYEQYF.